This TCR beta chain was identified in a study of blood T cell repertoires in COVID-19. Study background: Both acute and convalescent COVID-19 samples were obtained from the United States, Italy and Spain.

The repertoire was sequenced with immunoSEQ multiplex PCR; TCRdb's copy has only in-frame clones and lacks some. The sample shows approximately 490,000 clones, about 85% of them seen only once. Input material: PBMCs or T cells enriched from blood (not recorded which). The clonotype comes from a woman aged 18-35 years who had recovered from COVID-19.

CDR3 in amino acids: CAWGTGRGGNTIYF. CDR3 DNA: TGTGCCTGGGGGACAGGCCGCGGGGGAAACACCATATATTTT. This chain joins TRBV30 and TRBJ1-3, with TRBD1 matching 8 bases. The CDR3 covers 14 residues. Germline CDR1 GTSNPN, CDR2 SVGIG (reference sequence). Germline trimming cut 5 bases from V and 4 bases from J; bases unmatched to any gene: 7.